The clone carrying this T cell receptor beta chain has ten or more counts. Antigen specificity is unknown. Ophthalmopathy in the donors was of moderate-to-severe activity, with CAS ≥3, NOSPECS ≥4 and duration under 3 months. The data were obtained in a study of Graves' ophthalmopathy and Graves' hyperthyroidism. Study-level results: Ophthalmopathy progression prediction by the model yielded a sensitivity of about 68% and a specificity of around 72%. The authors also found most expanded thyroid clonotypes above 0.001 frequency in blood. Sensitivity reached around 88% and specificity roughly 82% for a 13-signature model separating ophthalmopathy from stable hyperthyroidism.

The CDR3 has 18 amino acids. CDR1 and CDR2 (germline): SGDLS, YYNGEE. Trimming took 4 bases from V and 0 from J, leaving 22 bases between them. Amplification of TCR beta CDR3 regions used RNA transcripts. Following a first-round RT-PCR that used HTBI primers, a second-round multiplex PCR was carried out. TCRdb re-called the multiplex PCR reads through MiXCR, storing one row per CDR3 protein. Of 170,000 or so distinct CDR3 sequences listed, 30% to 45% are singletons. The sequence was collected from a woman in her 40s with Graves' ophthalmopathy. The rearrangement joins TRBV9 to TRBJ1-1; D is perhaps TRBD1 (5 bases). Sequencing used peripheral blood. This CDR3 reads CASSPSTFPGALNTEAFF. In DNA form, the CDR3 reads TGTGCCAGCAGCCCCTCCACTTTTCCTGGGGCCCTGAACACTGAAGCTTTCTTT. Supplemented by reference TRBV9 and TRBJ1-1, the full variable domain reads DSGVTQTPKHLITATGQRVTLRCSPRSGDLSVYWYQQSLDQGLQFLIQYYNGEERAKGNILERFSAQQFPDLHSELNLSSLELGDSALYFCASSPSTFPGALNTEAFFGQGTRLTVV.